This T cell receptor (beta chain) was sequenced for a study of blood T cell repertoires in COVID-19. Germline V gene lookup returns CDR1 MGHRA and CDR2 YSYEKL. The CDR3 covers 13 residues. V dropped 5 bases and J dropped 3; count of bases not matched to a gene: 3. Original processing notes: Cell counts per sample came from amplifying reference gene primers. Clones were sequenced by immunoSEQ multiplex PCR, and TCRdb holds only the in-frame ones, with some missing. The V and J calls and the clone size are those of that table, but D and trimming were determined from the DNA. The sample lists about 27,000 clones; 83% were seen once.

The sequencing sample was made of peripheral blood. This receptor was identified in a man between 70 and 80 years old with active COVID-19. The genes are TRBV4-1 and TRBJ1-2; 7 nucleotides agree with TRBD1. CDR3 amino acids: CASSGQAYYGYTF. The CDR3 nucleotides are TGCGCCAGCAGCGGACAGGCTTACTATGGCTACACCTTC.